Shown below are 18 T cell receptor beta chains from a single sample sequenced in a study of blood T cell repertoires in COVID-19. Profiled with immunoSEQ multiplex PCR; TCRdb holds only in-frame clones, not every one. The sample lists some 260,000 clones, around 88% occurring once. Sequencing was carried out using PBMCs or T cells enriched from blood (not recorded which). The receptors stem from a man aged 40-49 years who had recovered from COVID-19.

This chain uses TRBV7-9 with TRBJ1-1; no firm D call. V was clipped by 1 base and J by 10 bases, with 10 bases between them. The CDR3 covers 12 residues. Germline CDR1 SEHNR, CDR2 FQNEAQ (reference sequence). CDR3 sequence reads: CASSLGPVGAFF. The DNA for the CDR3 is TGTGCCAGCAGCTTAGGTCCGGTTGGAGCTTTCTTT. Supplemented by reference TRBV7-9 and TRBJ1-1, the full variable domain reads DTGVSQNPRHKITKRGQNVTFRCDPISEHNRLYWYRQTLGQGPEFLTYFQNEAQLEKSRLLSDRFSAERPKGSFSTLEIQRTEQGDSAMYLCASSLGPVGAFFGQGTRLTVV.

The rearrangement uses TRBV28 and TRBJ2-5; TRBD2 agrees at 15 bases. This CDR3 region has 17 residues. J lost 2 bases, V lost 4 bases, and 5 bases had no gene match. From germline, CDR1 is MDHEN and CDR2 SYDVKM. The CDR3 sequence: CASSSPGLAGGQETQYF. The CDR3 DNA follows: TGTGCCAGCAGTTCTCCAGGACTAGCGGGAGGGCAAGAGACCCAGTACTTC.

Concerning this clone: Other DNA sequences in this sample translate to the same CDR3. The V call is TRBV5-1, the J call TRBJ2-7; 10 nucleotides match TRBD1. The CDR3 is made up of 14 amino acids. The V segment lost 4 bases and the J segment 4 bases; nucleotides outside the gene matches: 5. CDR1 and CDR2 from the germline V gene are SGHRS and YFSETQ. CDR3 loop: CASSTGTGVYEQYF. CDR3 DNA sequence: TGCGCCAGCAGCACCGGGACAGGGGTTTACGAGCAGTACTTC.

This chain uses TRBV4-3 with TRBJ1-3, with D perhaps TRBD1 (6 bases). The CDR3 contains 16 residues. CDR1 is LGHNA and CDR2 is YSLEER in the germline V gene. Trimming cost V 4 bases and J 0 bases, with 13 bases left between them. The CDR3 protein is CASSRAIQGSGNTIYF. CDR3 in DNA: TGCGCCAGCAGCCGCGCCATACAGGGCTCTGGAAACACCATATATTTT.

The chain combines TRBV24-1 with TRBJ1-5; tentative D call: TRBD1 (6 bases). V lost 4 bases and J 2 bases, leaving 11 bases between the germline ends. The germline gives CDR1 KGHDR, CDR2 SFDVKD. CDR3 size: 15 residues. In DNA form, the CDR3 reads TGTGCCACCAGTGACCCACGGACAGGCAATCAGCCCCAGCATTTT. Its translation: CATSDPRTGNQPQHF.

V gene TRBV5-1 combines with J gene TRBJ1-1; D call uncertain. The length of the CDR3 is 13 residues. V lost 0 bases and J lost 4, with 7 bases in between. The germline CDR1 and CDR2 sequences are SGHRS and YFSETQ. The CDR3 bases are TGCGCCAGCAGCTTGGTGGAGATCACTGAAGCTTTCTTT. As protein: CASSLVEITEAFF.

V is TRBV5-1 and J is TRBJ2-7; 12 nucleotides agree with TRBD2. Germline V CDR1 and CDR2: SGHRS, YFSETQ. Trimming removed 3 bases from V and 4 bases from J; junction bases left unmatched: 5. CDR3 size: 15 residues. The CDR3 here is CASSSTSGGPYEQYF. The CDR3 DNA sequence: TGCGCCAGCAGCTCAACTAGCGGGGGGCCTTACGAGCAGTACTTC.

This clone is a singleton in its sample. J is TRBJ2-1 and V is TRBV9; 8 positions agree with TRBD2. The CDR3 contains 15 residues. The J segment lost 8 bases and the V segment lost 3 bases, leaving 10 bases of the junction unmatched. The germline CDR1 and CDR2 sequences are SGDLS and YYNGEE. The CDR3, as DNA: TGTGCCAGCAGCGGAGGGGGACTAGTCTTCTATGAGCAGTTCTTC. Its protein product is CASSGGGLVFYEQFF.

This clone appeared once. The V and J genes are TRBV2 and TRBJ1-1; 9 nucleotides agree with TRBD1. The junction had 8 bases not matched to a gene; V was cut back by 7 bases and J by 5 bases. Germline V gene lookup returns CDR1 SNHLY and CDR2 FYNNEI. The CDR3 runs to 14 residues. DNA of the CDR3: TGTGCCAGCACGGGGGACAGGGTACAAACTGAAGCTTTCTTT. It codes for CASTGDRVQTEAFF. Full variable domain (rest looked up from reference TRBV2 and TRBJ1-1): EPEVTQTPSHQVTQMGQEVILRCVPISNHLYFYWYRQILGQKVEFLVSFYNNEISEKSEIFDDQFSVERPDGSNFTLKIRSTKLEDSAMYFCASTGDRVQTEAFFGQGTRLTVV.

This chain links TRBV9 with TRBJ1-3; 7 positions agree with TRBD1. The CDR3 has 14 residues. Looked up from germline, CDR1 is SGDLS and CDR2 is YYNGEE. The junction had 6 bases not matched to a gene; V was cut back by 6 bases and J by 3 bases. CDR3 DNA sequence: TGTGCCAGCACCGAGGGGGCTCTTGGAAACACCATATATTTT. Translated, it gives CASTEGALGNTIYF. Filled out from reference TRBV9 and TRBJ1-3, the complete variable domain reads DSGVTQTPKHLITATGQRVTLRCSPRSGDLSVYWYQQSLDQGLQFLIQYYNGEERAKGNILERFSAQQFPDLHSELNLSSLELGDSALYFCASTEGALGNTIYFGEGSWLTVV.

This chain connects TRBV28 to TRBJ1-5, with 10 bases aligning to TRBD1. CDR3 length: 15 amino acids. The V gene's germline CDR1 is MDHEN and CDR2 SYDVKM. The CDR3 nucleotides read TGTGGTACTTGGGATGGACAGGGGGAAGGACAGCCCCAGCATTTT. Residues: CGTWDGQGEGQPQHF. The variable domain in full, completed from reference TRBV28 and TRBJ1-5, reads DVKVTQSSRYLVKRTGEKVFLECVQDMDHENMFWYRQDPGLGLRLIYFSYDVKMKEKGDIPEGYSVSREKKERFSLILESASTNQTSMYLCGTWDGQGEGQPQHFGDGTRLSIL.

V and J are TRBV2 and TRBJ2-3, with D uncertain. There are 10 residues in the CDR3. V lost 8 bases to trimming and J lost 4 bases, with 4 bases between them. The germline V gene has CDR1 SNHLY and CDR2 FYNNEI. The CDR3 region is CASEADTQYF. CDR3 sequence (DNA): TGTGCCAGCGAGGCAGATACGCAGTATTTT.

The genes are TRBV4-1 and TRBJ1-4; the D gene is possibly TRBD1 (5 bases). This CDR3 spans 16 amino acids. V lost 4 bases, J lost 7 bases, and 19 bases lay in between. CDR1 MGHRA and CDR2 YSYEKL come from the germline V gene. The CDR3 sequence is CASSLKGRGGFEKLFF. As DNA, the CDR3 is TGCGCCAGCAGCCTCAAGGGGAGGGGAGGGTTTGAAAAACTGTTTTTT.

The CDR3 region has the DNA TGTGCCAGCAGCCCTACAGGGTGGGGTCACAATGAGCAGTTCTTC. This codes for CASSPTGWGHNEQFF. This chain connects TRBV13 to TRBJ2-1, with TRBD1 as a possible D gene (6 bases). The CDR3 is 15 amino acids. V lost 5 bases and J lost 5, with 16 bases in between. From germline, CDR1 is PRHDT and CDR2 FYEKMQ (reference sequence).

The V call is TRBV5-1, the J call TRBJ2-3; D is perhaps TRBD2 (5 bases). V lost 0 bases and J 5 bases, leaving 10 bases between the germline ends. The CDR3 has 14 amino acids. CDR1 and CDR2 from the germline V gene are SGHRS and YFSETQ. Written as DNA, the CDR3 is TGCGCCAGCAGCTTGGGGCTAGCCCAAGATACGCAGTATTTT. It encodes CASSLGLAQDTQYF.

This chain joins TRBV6-2 or TRBV6-3 and TRBJ1-5; a weak D match, TRBD1 (5 bases). Trimming took 2 bases from V and 5 from J, leaving 13 bases between them. The CDR3 is 15 amino acids. Germline V lookup: CDR1 MNHEY, CDR2 SVGEGT. For the CDR3, the DNA is TGTGCCAGCAGTTACGGAGGGGTGTGGGATCAGCCCCAGCATTTT. Translated, it gives CASSYGGVWDQPQHF.

The rearrangement uses TRBV27 and TRBJ2-7, with TRBD2 as a possible D gene (7 bases). The V gene lost 8 bases and the J gene lost 4 bases, with 21 bases spanning the gap. This CDR3 is 15 amino acids long. Germline V gene data show CDR1 as MNHEY and CDR2 as SMNVEV (reference sequence). CDR3 DNA sequence: TGTGCCAGCCGCTGGGGGGGCGCGGGCTCGTACGAGCAGTACTTC. Residues: CASRWGGAGSYEQYF.

The chain combines TRBV9 with TRBJ1-2; no firm D call. Trimming stripped 0 bases from V and 8 bases from J, with 20 bases between. This CDR3 comprises 16 residues. CDR1 SGDLS and CDR2 YYNGEE come from the germline V gene. CDR3 bases: TGTGCCAGCAGCGTAGCTACTCTTGGGCAGGTAGACGGCTACACCTTC. Amino acids: CASSVATLGQVDGYTF.